This TCR beta chain was identified in a study of T cells in localized non-small cell lung cancer (dated by TCRdb to 2018 to 2020). Looking at the study overall: T cell repertoires of fewer than 250 early-stage NSCLC patients were analyzed, with tumors being compared against uninvolved tumor-adjacent lungs. NSCLC patients had a mean age of approximately 72 years, and around 140 were male and about 98 female. The cohort comprised roughly 240 treatment-naïve NSCLC patients with resected, localized lung tumors. Paper-wide results and their limitations: Higher blood T cell density associated with longer overall survival, while higher adjacent-lung clonality associated with shorter survival. Because multi-region tumor sequencing was not done, intratumor heterogeneity could not be ruled out. Because the study design was exploratory, TCR variables were selected using unadjusted p-values without false-discovery rate correction. Of the top 100 tumor clones, a median of roughly 57 were detected in paired uninvolved adjacent lung; 28 were also among that lung's top 100. Uninvolved tumor-adjacent lung showed the highest T cell clonality, higher than tumor, which suggests more focused antigenic responses in the uninvolved tumor-adjacent lung.

At diagnosis, tumor, uninvolved tumor-adjacent lung and peripheral blood were collected and then preserved as a mix of FFPE and fresh-frozen material. For TCR repertoire profiling, the blood samples were analyzed as peripheral blood mononuclear cells. On this clone: No cognate antigen has been identified for it. One base away there is no much larger clone; base qualities are not given.

The immunoSEQ Assay was used to sequence TCR beta CDR3 regions from DNA. The original methods were these. T cell density was computed as TCR beta template counts normalized to usable DNA estimated by amplifying housekeeping genes. Using the preseqR package, richness was estimated by extrapolating to 120,000 templates for tissue samples and 400,000 templates for PBMC samples. Clonality was defined as one minus Pielou's evenness. Tissue-enriched TCRs were identified through differential abundance testing performed on productive amino-acid clonotypes, with a minimum total count of 5 and an alpha of 0.1. The Jaccard Index and the Morisita Overlap Index were used to quantify repertoire overlap between compartments. GLIPH grouped TCR beta CDR3s together with public tetramer-defined viral CDR3s, and a viral motif had to include at least three viral sequences and also show V-gene enrichment. This is the immuneACCESS table as TCRdb keeps it, with only in-frame sequences that have V and J called. A part of the clones is gone; compared with another copy, unresolved V genes explain less than half, and the rest is unexplained. Clonal size and the V and J genes are those of that table, whereas D and trimming came from the DNA. The table for this sample lists roughly 31,000 clones; about 88% of them were counted only once. The ten largest clones take up 10% to 13% of the sample.

Its CDR3 holds 15 amino acids, cysteine through phenylalanine. This entry keeps only the CDR3 DNA: 45 bases, framed from base 1. CDR1 and CDR2, looked up from the germline V gene, are SGHRS and YFSETQ. Between the V and J ends, shortened by 0 bases and 1 base respectively, the junction contains 10 bases. The starting material was peripheral blood, obtained before any cancer treatment. The rearranged segments are TRBV5-1 and TRBJ1-2; the D gene remains uncertain. This receptor was obtained from a woman aged 35 to 70 with stage I lung adenocarcinoma. The CDR3 loop reads CASSLAREHNYGYTF. The nucleotide sequence is TGCGCCAGCAGCTTGGCCCGGGAACATAACTATGGCTACACCTTC. The variable domain in full, with residues beyond the CDR3 obtained from the reference TRBV5-1 and TRBJ1-2 genes, is KAGVTQTPRYLIKTRGQQVTLSCSPISGHRSVSWYQQTPGQGLQFLFEYFSETQRNKGNFPGRFSGRQFSNSRSEMNVSTLELGDSALYLCASSLAREHNYGYTFGSGTRLTVV.